A selection of T cell receptor beta chains follows, all from one sample in a study of identical twins. Via MiXCR, TCRdb re-called the 5' RACE reads, giving one row per CDR3 protein. Of 240,000 or so distinct CDR3 sequences detected, about 10% appear once; the ten largest clones hold more than 8%. Sample: memory T cells sorted from blood. The receptor set was obtained from a man aged 50 to 60 in good health. Each CDR3 is given with its conserved first and last residue. Each record gives: D gene, J gene, clone size, V gene, CDR3 protein, CDR3 DNA. D genes are given only for firm matches. Clone sizes are given selectively: once, few, many, or a class where the clone is expanded.

d_call: TRBD1; j_call: TRBJ1-3; clone_size: many; v_call: TRBV6-1; cdr3_aa: CASRNIGTGTAGNTIYF; cdr3_nt: TGTGCCAGCCGCAATATCGGAACTGGGACAGCTGGAAACACCATATATTTT
d_call: TRBD1; j_call: TRBJ2-7; clone_size: .; v_call: TRBV7-2; cdr3_aa: CASSAGSGTGFEQYF; cdr3_nt: TGTGCCAGCAGCGCAGGATCCGGGACAGGGTTTGAGCAGTACTTC
d_call: .; j_call: TRBJ1-2; clone_size: few; v_call: TRBV4-3; cdr3_aa: CASAPDSGAYGYTF; cdr3_nt: TGCGCCAGTGCCCCGGACAGCGGTGCCTATGGCTACACCTTC
d_call: .; j_call: TRBJ1-2; clone_size: many; v_call: TRBV6-1; cdr3_aa: CATIIPGGRGGYTF; cdr3_nt: TGTGCAACGATTATTCCGGGGGGGCGTGGTGGCTACACCTTC
d_call: .; j_call: TRBJ1-4; clone_size: few; v_call: TRBV30; cdr3_aa: CACRRGATEKLFF; cdr3_nt: TGTGCCTGCAGGAGGGGGGCGACTGAAAAACTGTTTTTT
d_call: .; j_call: TRBJ2-2; clone_size: .; v_call: TRBV7-2; cdr3_aa: CASSPRSPEGELFF; cdr3_nt: TGTGCCAGCAGCCCCCGTTCACCGGAGGGGGAGCTGTTTTTT
d_call: TRBD2; j_call: TRBJ2-1; clone_size: .; v_call: TRBV5-4; cdr3_aa: CASSVGLAPEHGEQFF; cdr3_nt: TGTGCCAGCAGCGTGGGACTAGCGCCCGAGCACGGTGAGCAGTTCTTC
d_call: TRBD1; j_call: TRBJ1-5; clone_size: many; v_call: TRBV27; cdr3_aa: CASSVGTGDQPQHF; cdr3_nt: TGTGCCAGCAGTGTCGGGACAGGGGATCAGCCCCAGCATTTT
d_call: .; j_call: TRBJ2-1; clone_size: .; v_call: TRBV6-5; cdr3_aa: CASSYDQRGNEQFF; cdr3_nt: TGTGCCAGCAGTTACGATCAGAGAGGCAATGAGCAGTTCTTC
d_call: TRBD2; j_call: TRBJ2-5; clone_size: .; v_call: TRBV11-2; cdr3_aa: CASSSPLGGGGRSETQYF; cdr3_nt: TGTGCCAGCAGCTCCCCCCTCGGGGGCGGGGGGCGTTCGGAGACCCAGTACTTC
d_call: .; j_call: TRBJ1-2; clone_size: .; v_call: TRBV20-1; cdr3_aa: CTSGGDLAYGYTF; cdr3_nt: TGCACCTCCGGAGGGGATCTGGCCTATGGCTACACCTTC
d_call: TRBD1; j_call: TRBJ2-7; clone_size: .; v_call: TRBV20-1; cdr3_aa: CSASPGQGYEQYF; cdr3_nt: TGCAGTGCTAGTCCGGGACAGGGTTACGAGCAGTACTTC
d_call: .; j_call: TRBJ2-3; clone_size: many; v_call: TRBV20-1; cdr3_aa: CSATKFERSTDTQYF; cdr3_nt: TGCAGTGCTACCAAGTTCGAACGGAGCACAGATACGCAGTATTTT
d_call: .; j_call: TRBJ2-2; clone_size: many; v_call: TRBV2; cdr3_aa: CASSEFGIDGELFF; cdr3_nt: TGTGCCAGCAGTGAATTTGGTATTGACGGGGAGCTGTTTTTT
d_call: .; j_call: TRBJ2-3; clone_size: once; v_call: TRBV6-1; cdr3_aa: CASSEDGTSTDTQYF; cdr3_nt: TGTGCCAGCAGTGAGGACGGGACTAGCACAGATACGCAGTATTTT
d_call: .; j_call: TRBJ2-1; clone_size: .; v_call: TRBV4-2; cdr3_aa: CASSQARQSSYNEQFF; cdr3_nt: TGTGCCAGCAGCCAAGCTAGACAGAGCTCCTACAATGAGCAGTTCTTC
d_call: TRBD2; j_call: TRBJ2-7; clone_size: .; v_call: TRBV4-3; cdr3_aa: CASSQEFLGVGTSGIYEQYF; cdr3_nt: TGCGCCAGCAGCCAAGAATTTCTTGGAGTAGGGACTAGCGGGATCTACGAGCAGTACTTC
d_call: .; j_call: TRBJ2-7; clone_size: many; v_call: TRBV6-2/TRBV6-3; cdr3_aa: CASSYSARDLWDF; cdr3_nt: TGTGCCAGCAGTTACTCCGCCCGGGACCTCTGGGACTTC
d_call: TRBD2; j_call: TRBJ2-5; clone_size: many; v_call: TRBV11-1; cdr3_aa: CASSVGGNQETQYF; cdr3_nt: TGTGCCAGCAGCGTCGGGGGGAATCAAGAGACCCAGTACTTC
d_call: .; j_call: TRBJ2-7; clone_size: .; v_call: TRBV20-1; cdr3_aa: CSAEDNLSSYEQYF; cdr3_nt: TGCAGTGCTGAGGACAACCTGAGCTCCTACGAGCAGTACTTC
d_call: .; j_call: TRBJ2-7; clone_size: .; v_call: TRBV20-1; cdr3_aa: CSARPGLGSYEQYF; cdr3_nt: TGCAGTGCTAGACCTGGCTTGGGCTCCTACGAGCAGTACTTC
d_call: TRBD2; j_call: TRBJ2-3; clone_size: many; v_call: TRBV20-1; cdr3_aa: CSASPPSGRVDTQYF; cdr3_nt: TGCAGTGCTAGCCCCCCTAGCGGGAGGGTAGATACGCAGTATTTT
d_call: .; j_call: TRBJ2-3; clone_size: few; v_call: TRBV20-1; cdr3_aa: CSASGHPDSTDTQYF; cdr3_nt: TGCAGTGCTAGCGGGCATCCCGACAGCACAGATACGCAGTATTTT
d_call: TRBD2; j_call: TRBJ2-1; clone_size: few; v_call: TRBV19; cdr3_aa: CASIQAGDRNEQFF; cdr3_nt: TGTGCCAGTATTCAAGCGGGAGATAGGAATGAGCAGTTCTTC
d_call: .; j_call: TRBJ2-2; clone_size: many; v_call: TRBV4-1; cdr3_aa: CASSQERLATGELFF; cdr3_nt: TGCGCCAGCAGCCAAGAGCGGCTAGCCACCGGGGAGCTGTTTTTT
d_call: TRBD1; j_call: TRBJ1-1; clone_size: .; v_call: TRBV3-1; cdr3_aa: CASSQVHRGPGTEAFF; cdr3_nt: TGTGCCAGCAGCCAAGTGCACAGGGGGCCTGGCACTGAAGCTTTCTTT
d_call: TRBD1; j_call: TRBJ1-3; clone_size: .; v_call: TRBV20-1; cdr3_aa: CSAYRGGPGNTIYF; cdr3_nt: TGCAGTGCTTACAGGGGTGGCCCTGGAAACACCATATATTTT
d_call: .; j_call: TRBJ2-3; clone_size: .; v_call: TRBV13; cdr3_aa: CASSPAGWGSTDTQYF; cdr3_nt: TGTGCCAGCAGCCCAGCTGGGTGGGGGAGCACAGATACGCAGTATTTT
d_call: .; j_call: TRBJ2-2; clone_size: few; v_call: TRBV10-3; cdr3_aa: CAISESRRVNTGELFF; cdr3_nt: TGTGCCATCAGTGAGTCACGCAGGGTCAACACCGGGGAGCTGTTTTTT
d_call: .; j_call: TRBJ1-4; clone_size: many; v_call: TRBV6-1; cdr3_aa: CASSKDRLAGKLFF; cdr3_nt: TGTGCCAGCAGCAAAGACAGGCTTGCGGGAAAACTGTTTTTT
d_call: TRBD2; j_call: TRBJ2-5; clone_size: many; v_call: TRBV6-1; cdr3_aa: CASRTGLAASTTQYF; cdr3_nt: TGTGCCAGCAGAACAGGACTAGCGGCCTCCACGACCCAGTACTTC
d_call: .; j_call: TRBJ1-2; clone_size: medium-sized; v_call: TRBV12-3/TRBV12-4; cdr3_aa: CASSYKPSYGYTF; cdr3_nt: TGTGCCAGCAGTTACAAACCCAGCTATGGCTACACCTTC
d_call: .; j_call: TRBJ2-3; clone_size: many; v_call: TRBV7-2; cdr3_aa: CASSQRLGPDTQYF; cdr3_nt: TGTGCCAGCAGCCAACGACTAGGGCCGGATACGCAGTATTTT
d_call: .; j_call: TRBJ1-1; clone_size: .; v_call: TRBV29-1; cdr3_aa: CSVGGQGAGAFF; cdr3_nt: TGCAGCGTCGGTGGGCAAGGGGCTGGAGCTTTCTTT
d_call: .; j_call: TRBJ2-3; clone_size: few; v_call: TRBV9; cdr3_aa: CASSVVATGSTDTQYF; cdr3_nt: TGTGCCAGCAGCGTAGTGGCCACAGGGTCCACAGATACGCAGTATTTT
d_call: .; j_call: TRBJ1-3; clone_size: few; v_call: TRBV28; cdr3_aa: CASSRGQFSGNTIYF; cdr3_nt: TGTGCCAGCAGCCGTGGACAGTTCTCTGGAAACACCATATATTTT
d_call: .; j_call: TRBJ1-6; clone_size: few; v_call: TRBV5-1; cdr3_aa: CASSLDTRSPLHF; cdr3_nt: TGCGCCAGCAGCTTGGACACCCGGTCACCCCTCCACTTT
d_call: TRBD2; j_call: TRBJ2-7; clone_size: many; v_call: TRBV27; cdr3_aa: CATEPIGRAGEQYF; cdr3_nt: TGTGCCACCGAACCCATAGGGAGGGCCGGGGAGCAGTACTTC
d_call: .; j_call: TRBJ1-1; clone_size: .; v_call: TRBV2; cdr3_aa: CASSEALFRTEAFF; cdr3_nt: TGTGCCAGCAGTGAAGCCCTTTTTAGGACTGAAGCTTTCTTT
d_call: .; j_call: TRBJ1-6; clone_size: many; v_call: TRBV6-5; cdr3_aa: CASSYSSGTNSPLHF; cdr3_nt: TGTGCCAGCAGTTACTCGAGCGGGACAAATTCACCCCTCCACTTT
d_call: .; j_call: TRBJ2-4; clone_size: .; v_call: TRBV20-1; cdr3_aa: CSGSGGTAKNIQYF; cdr3_nt: TGCAGTGGGTCCGGAGGGACGGCCAAAAACATTCAGTACTTC
d_call: TRBD2; j_call: TRBJ2-7; clone_size: .; v_call: TRBV5-1; cdr3_aa: CASSPGSGRGSYEQYF; cdr3_nt: TGCGCCAGCAGCCCGGGTAGCGGGAGGGGTTCCTACGAGCAGTACTTC
d_call: .; j_call: TRBJ2-7; clone_size: .; v_call: TRBV6-1; cdr3_aa: CASTPGRSYEQYF; cdr3_nt: TGTGCCAGCACCCCGGGCCGATCCTACGAGCAGTACTTC
d_call: .; j_call: TRBJ2-5; clone_size: .; v_call: TRBV12-3/TRBV12-4; cdr3_aa: CASSLGLSQETQYF; cdr3_nt: TGTGCCAGCAGTTTAGGGCTGAGCCAAGAGACCCAGTACTTC
d_call: TRBD1; j_call: TRBJ2-5; clone_size: many; v_call: TRBV20-1; cdr3_aa: CSATGTEETQYF; cdr3_nt: TGCAGTGCTACGGGGACAGAAGAGACCCAGTACTTC
d_call: TRBD1; j_call: TRBJ1-3; clone_size: many; v_call: TRBV12-3/TRBV12-4; cdr3_aa: CASRRDRSTSGNTIYF; cdr3_nt: TGTGCCAGCAGACGGGACAGGTCCACTTCTGGAAACACCATATATTTT
d_call: TRBD2; j_call: TRBJ2-5; clone_size: many; v_call: TRBV11-2; cdr3_aa: CASSLASGGVETQYF; cdr3_nt: TGTGCCAGCAGCTTAGCTAGCGGGGGGGTGGAGACCCAGTACTTC
d_call: TRBD1; j_call: TRBJ1-5; clone_size: .; v_call: TRBV6-1; cdr3_aa: CASSLTGAGDDQPQHF; cdr3_nt: TGTGCCAGCAGTCTAACAGGGGCCGGAGACGATCAGCCCCAGCATTTT
d_call: .; j_call: TRBJ2-1; clone_size: few; v_call: TRBV19; cdr3_aa: CASSIDARAFGNEQFF; cdr3_nt: TGTGCCAGTAGTATAGATGCCAGGGCATTTGGCAATGAGCAGTTCTTC
d_call: TRBD2; j_call: TRBJ2-3; clone_size: few; v_call: TRBV6-5; cdr3_aa: CASSYGGADTQYF; cdr3_nt: TGTGCCAGCAGTTACGGGGGGGCAGATACGCAGTATTTT
d_call: .; j_call: TRBJ2-7; clone_size: many; v_call: TRBV7-8; cdr3_aa: CASSHYYEQYF; cdr3_nt: TGTGCCAGCAGCCACTACTACGAGCAGTACTTC
d_call: .; j_call: TRBJ2-5; clone_size: many; v_call: TRBV4-2; cdr3_aa: CASSQAETQYF; cdr3_nt: TGTGCCAGCAGCCAAGCAGAGACCCAGTACTTC
d_call: .; j_call: TRBJ2-7; clone_size: few; v_call: TRBV5-1; cdr3_aa: CASSLDDRPTRSYEQYF; cdr3_nt: TGCGCCAGCAGCTTGGACGACAGGCCTACTAGGTCCTACGAGCAGTACTTC